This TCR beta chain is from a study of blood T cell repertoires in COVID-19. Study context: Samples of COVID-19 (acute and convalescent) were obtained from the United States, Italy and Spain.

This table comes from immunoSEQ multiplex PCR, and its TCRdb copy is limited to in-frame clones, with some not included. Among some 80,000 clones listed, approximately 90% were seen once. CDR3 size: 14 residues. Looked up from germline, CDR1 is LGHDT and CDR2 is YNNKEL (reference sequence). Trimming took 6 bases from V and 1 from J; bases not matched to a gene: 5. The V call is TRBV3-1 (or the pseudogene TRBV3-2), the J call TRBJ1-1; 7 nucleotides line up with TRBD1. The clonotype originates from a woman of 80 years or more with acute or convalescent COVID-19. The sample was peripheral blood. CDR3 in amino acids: CASRTGQRNTEAFF. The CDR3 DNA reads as TGTGCCAGCAGAACGGGACAGAGGAACACTGAAGCTTTCTTT.